This paragraph covers one TCR beta chain sequence. This sample is part of a study of cytomegalovirus exposure and HLA in healthy donors. Clones were read by immunoSEQ multiplex PCR, and TCRdb kept only the in-frame ones, dropping some. The top ten clones hold roughly 3.4% of a sample with roughly 80,000 clones, roughly 95% of them seen once. The TCR sequence derives from a young woman in good health and CMV-seropositive. Sequencing was performed on PBMCs.

CDR3 in amino acids: CASSYTAESSYEQYF. DNA for the CDR3: TGTGCCAGCAGTTACACGGCGGAGAGCTCCTACGAGCAGTACTTC. The chain joins TRBV6-6 to TRBJ2-7, with D uncertain. The V end lost 2 bases, the J end lost 0 bases, and 11 bases lay between the germline ends. The V gene's germline CDR1 is MNHNY and CDR2 SVGAGI (reference sequence). This CDR3 spans 15 amino acids.